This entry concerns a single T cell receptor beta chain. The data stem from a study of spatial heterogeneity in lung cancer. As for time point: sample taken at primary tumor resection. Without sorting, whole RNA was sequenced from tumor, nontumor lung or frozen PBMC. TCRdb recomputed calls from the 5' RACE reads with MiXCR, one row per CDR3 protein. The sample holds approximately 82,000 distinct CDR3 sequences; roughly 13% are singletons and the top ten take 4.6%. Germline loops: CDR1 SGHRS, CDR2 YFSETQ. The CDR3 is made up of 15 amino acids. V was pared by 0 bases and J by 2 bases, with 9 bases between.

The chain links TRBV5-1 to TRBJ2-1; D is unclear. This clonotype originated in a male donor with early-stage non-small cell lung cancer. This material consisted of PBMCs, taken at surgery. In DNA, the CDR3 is TGCGCCAGCAGCTTGGCGGGCACGGCCTACAATGAGCAGTTCTTC. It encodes CASSLAGTAYNEQFF.